This entry describes one T cell receptor beta chain. The same CDR3 arises from other DNA sequences in this sample as well. The V and J ends lost 3 bases and 5 bases respectively, with 7 bases between them. The CDR3 is 13 residues long. The data stem from a study of control samples from healthy donors and cancer patients. Generated by immunoSEQ multiplex PCR, the TCRdb table keeps only in-frame clones and is missing some. The sample contains 150,000 to 200,000 clones, 80% to 90% of which appear only once. The sample taken for sequencing was blood. The sequence was collected from a woman aged 25 to 39 in good health. The rearrangement links TRBV12-3 or TRBV12-4 to TRBJ2-2; D gene unclear. The CDR3 DNA reads TGTGCCAGCAGTTTCAACCCGACCGGGGAGCTGTTTTTT. Encoded protein: CASSFNPTGELFF.